These 28 T cell receptor beta chains originate from one sample sequenced in a study of T-cell memory formation after mild COVID-19. TCRdb fed the 5' RACE reads into MiXCR, producing one record per CDR3 protein. Of a few hundred thousand distinct CDR3 sequences listed, roughly a fifth are singletons. Specimen: PBMCs or a T cell subset sorted from them (not recorded which). The receptors were gathered from a young man who had mild COVID-19 (a few samples of this study predate the infection). Cell type and time point are not known.

This chain joins TRBV27 and TRBJ2-7; unclear D gene. Per the germline V gene, CDR1 is MNHEY and CDR2 is SMNVEV (reference sequence). Trimming removed 0 bases at V and 0 bases at J, with 6 bases between. The CDR3 length is 14 residues. The CDR3 DNA is TGTGCCAGCAGTTTATCGAGGAACTCCTACGAGCAGTACTTC. Protein sequence: CASSLSRNSYEQYF.

This clonotype was counted between two and nine times. The V call is TRBV5-1, the J call TRBJ2-7; the D call may be TRBD1 or TRBD2 (5 bases each). The length of the CDR3 is 18 residues. Germline loops: CDR1 SGHRS, CDR2 YFSETQ. V gave up 0 bases and J gave up 2 bases, with 21 bases separating them. The DNA for the CDR3 is TGCGCCAGCAGCTTGGGTTACAGCCGGGGCCCCGGCCCCTACGAGCAGTACGTC. Translating it yields CASSLGYSRGPGPYEQYV.

Ten or more counts support this clonotype. The chain couples TRBV4-2 to TRBJ2-1, with D perhaps matching TRBD2 (6 bases). This CDR3 region has 13 residues. CDR1 LGHNA and CDR2 YNFKEQ come from the germline V gene. Trimming took 0 bases from V and 13 from J, leaving 13 bases between them. CDR3 loop: CASSQEPGLHQFF. The DNA for the CDR3 is TGTGCCAGCAGCCAAGAACCGGGACTCCACCAGTTCTTC.

Only a few counts were recorded for this clonotype. J is TRBJ1-4 and V is TRBV29-1, with D hard to call. The V end was cut by 8 bases, the J end by 7 bases, with 8 bases between. The germline CDR1 and CDR2 sequences are SQVTM and ANQGSEA. The CDR3 consists of 10 residues. CDR3 in amino acids: CSLGPEKLFF. CDR3 coding DNA: TGCAGCTTAGGACCTGAAAAACTGTTTTTT.

This clonotype has more than one count but fewer than ten. The chain combines TRBV27 with TRBJ1-3; D gene ambiguous. The CDR3 spans 15 residues. CDR1 and CDR2 from the germline V gene are MNHEY and SMNVEV (reference sequence). V was trimmed by 2 bases and J by 2 bases, leaving 10 bases between them. The CDR3 loop is CASSLVGRAGNTIYF. Written as DNA, the CDR3 is TGTGCCAGCAGTTTAGTAGGGCGTGCTGGAAACACCATATATTTT.

This clonotype turned up a few times. The CDR3 nucleotides read TGCAGTGCTTCCCCCGGGACAGGGGGACATCAGCCCCAGCATTTT. Its protein product is CSASPGTGGHQPQHF. The genes are TRBV20-1 and TRBJ1-5; 11 bases map to TRBD1. The germline V gene has CDR1 DFQATT and CDR2 SNEGSKA (reference sequence). J was trimmed by 5 bases and V by 5 bases; bases with no gene match: 8. This CDR3 region has 15 residues.

The rearrangement joins TRBV11-2 to TRBJ1-5; possible D gene TRBD1, 5 bases. The V gene lost 5 bases and the J gene lost 2 bases, with 13 bases spanning the gap. This CDR3 is 15 amino acids long. Germline V lookup: CDR1 SGHAT, CDR2 FQNNGV. The CDR3 here is CASSPGGSGNQPQHF. The CDR3 DNA reads as TGTGCCAGCAGCCCGGGGGGGTCGGGCAATCAGCCCCAGCATTTT.

This clonotype was picked up a small number of times. J is TRBJ1-1 and V is TRBV5-6, with a tentative D call TRBD1 (5 bases). V lost 5 bases and J 3 bases, leaving 14 bases between the germline ends. Germline CDR1 is SGHDT and CDR2 is YYEEEE. The CDR3 is 14 amino acids. CDR3: CASSKRGRDTEAFF. As DNA, the CDR3 is TGTGCCAGCAGTAAGAGGGGCCGAGACACTGAAGCTTTCTTT.

The table lists this clonotype with many counts. The genes are TRBV7-8 and TRBJ2-2; possible D gene TRBD1, 7 bases. From germline, CDR1 is SGHVS and CDR2 FQNEAQ. The CDR3 is 17 amino acids. Deletions cut 5 bases from V and 0 bases from J, with 16 bases between. The CDR3 reads CASSPGDRAPNTGELFF. CDR3 bases: TGTGCCAGCAGCCCGGGAGACAGGGCCCCGAACACCGGGGAGCTGTTTTTT. The whole variable domain, remainder taken from reference TRBV7-8 and TRBJ2-2, is GAGVSQSPRYKVAKRGQDVALRCDPISGHVSLFWYQQALGQGPEFLTYFQNEAQLDKSGLPSDRFFAERPEGSVSTLKIQRTQQEDSAVYLCASSPGDRAPNTGELFFGEGSRLTVL.

This clonotype was counted ten times or more. The V call is TRBV5-1, the J call TRBJ2-3; D not resolved. The CDR3 loop spans 13 amino acids. Germline assignment: CDR1 SGHRS and CDR2 YFSETQ. Trimming shortened V by 0 bases and J by 5 bases, and 7 bases separated the two germline ends. The CDR3 sequence: CASSLAPLDTQYF. The CDR3 region has the DNA TGCGCCAGCAGCTTGGCCCCGTTAGATACGCAGTATTTT.

J is TRBJ2-2 and V is TRBV3-1; unclear D gene. V gave up 0 bases and J gave up 0 bases, with 11 bases separating them. The CDR3 sequence is 17 residues long. Germline loops: CDR1 LGHDT, CDR2 YNNKEL (reference sequence). The CDR3 DNA follows: TGTGCCAGCAGCCAAGATCGCAGGTACGCGAACACCGGGGAGCTGTTTTTT. Encoded protein: CASSQDRRYANTGELFF.

This clonotype was detected only a few times. J is TRBJ2-3 and V is TRBV15, with no clear D. The V gene's germline CDR1 is LNHNV and CDR2 YYDKDF (reference sequence). Trimming stripped 5 bases from V and 2 bases from J, with 17 bases between. The CDR3 loop spans 16 amino acids. The CDR3 loop reads CATSSRSALPTDTQYF. The DNA for the CDR3 is TGTGCCACCAGCTCAAGGTCAGCGCTTCCCACAGATACGCAGTATTTT.

This clonotype was observed a handful of times. The chain uses TRBV3-1 and TRBJ2-2, with TRBD2 matching 7 bases. This CDR3 comprises 16 residues. CDR1 and CDR2 (germline): LGHDT, YNNKEL (reference sequence). The V segment lost 1 base and the J segment 2 bases; nucleotides outside the gene matches: 4. The CDR3: CASSQGAGRNTGELFF. CDR3 in DNA: TGTGCCAGCAGCCAAGGAGCGGGGAGAAACACCGGGGAGCTGTTTTTT.

This clonotype was seen at least ten times. This sequence joins TRBV12-3 or TRBV12-4 and TRBJ2-3; the D is unclear. CDR3 length: 11 residues. V lost 10 bases and J lost 5, with 10 bases in between. The CDR3: CATSELDTQYF. The CDR3 DNA is TGTGCCACCTCTGAATTAGATACGCAGTATTTT.

V and J are TRBV2 and TRBJ2-5, with 11 positions matching TRBD2. Germline V lookup: CDR1 SNHLY, CDR2 FYNNEI. The CDR3 loop spans 16 amino acids. V gave up 5 bases and J gave up 0 bases; unmatched junction bases: 5. Here the CDR3 reads CASSSLAGAYQETQYF. The CDR3 DNA is TGTGCCAGCAGTTCACTAGCGGGGGCCTACCAAGAGACCCAGTACTTC.

In this sample, this clonotype turned up once. V and J are TRBV3-1 and TRBJ2-1; possible D gene TRBD1, 6 bases. Germline V gene lookup returns CDR1 LGHDT and CDR2 YNNKEL (reference sequence). This CDR3 spans 15 amino acids. The germline V and J ends were trimmed by 1 base and 5 bases, with 12 bases remaining between them. CDR3 sequence reads: CASSQVPRGDNEQFF. CDR3 in DNA: TGTGCCAGCAGCCAAGTTCCCAGGGGAGACAATGAGCAGTTCTTC.

The sample holds one count of this clonotype. The chain employs TRBV29-1 and TRBJ2-1, with TRBD2 identical over 7 bases. The CDR3 spans 11 residues. In germline, CDR1 is SQVTM, CDR2 ANQGSEA. Trimming cost V 1 base and J 12 bases; bases outside gene matches: 3. CDR3 sequence: CSVEGTRLQFF. In DNA, the CDR3 is TGCAGCGTTGAAGGGACTAGATTGCAGTTCTTC.

In its sample, this clonotype was seen a few times. The chain links TRBV19 to TRBJ2-5; 11 bases align to TRBD2. V lost 4 bases, J lost 5 bases, and 6 bases stayed unmatched. Germline V gives CDR1 LNHDA, CDR2 SQIVND (reference sequence). The CDR3 has 15 residues. The CDR3 reads CASSNSGGAAETQYF. CDR3 DNA: TGTGCCAGTAGTAATAGCGGGGGGGCTGCGGAGACCCAGTACTTC. The full variable domain, in which reference TRBV19 and TRBJ2-5 provide the parts outside the CDR3, is DGGITQSPKYLFRKEGQNVTLSCEQNLNHDAMYWYRQDPGQGLRLIYYSQIVNDFQKGDIAEGYSVSREKKESFPLTVTSAQKNPTAFYLCASSNSGGAAETQYFGPGTRLLVL.

This clonotype appeared a single time. This chain joins TRBV6-2 or TRBV6-3 and TRBJ1-1, with D possibly TRBD1 on 6 matching bases. Trimming pared 2 bases from V and 7 bases from J, leaving 14 bases between. The length of the CDR3 is 14 residues. Germline CDR1 and CDR2: MNHEY and SVGEGT. CDR3 DNA: TGTGCCAGCAGTTACGTGGGGGGCATGGGTGAAGCTTTCTTT. It is translated as CASSYVGGMGEAFF.

This clonotype was observed at least ten times. The genes are TRBV5-1 and TRBJ2-6; tentative D call: TRBD1 (6 bases). The CDR3 covers 14 residues. With 7 bases removed from V and 4 bases from J, the gap between germline ends came to 12 bases. Germline CDR1 SGHRS, CDR2 YFSETQ. The chain's CDR3 is CASRQAGGANVLTF. The CDR3 DNA reads as TGCGCCAGCCGACAGGCCGGCGGGGCCAACGTCCTGACTTTC.

This clonotype was seen ten or more times. The V and J genes are TRBV4-1 and TRBJ2-1; 8 nucleotides match TRBD2. The CDR3 extends over 16 amino acids. Germline-derived CDR1 and CDR2 are MGHRA and YSYEKL. V gave up 5 bases and J gave up 7 bases; unmatched junction bases: 13. CDR3 loop: CASSNGGALPGNEQFF. CDR3 coding DNA: TGCGCCAGCAGCAACGGGGGGGCCTTACCTGGGAATGAGCAGTTCTTC.

This clonotype has more than one count but fewer than ten. This chain joins TRBV4-3 and TRBJ2-1, with unresolved D. CDR1 and CDR2 from the germline V gene are LGHNA and YSLEER. V lost 1 base, J lost 7 bases, and 8 bases lay in between. CDR3 length equals 13 residues. Here the CDR3 reads CASSQVFMNEQFF. For the CDR3, the DNA is TGCGCCAGCAGCCAAGTTTTTATGAATGAGCAGTTCTTC.

The chain links TRBV4-1 to TRBJ2-7; 7 nucleotides agree with TRBD2. Germline V lookup: CDR1 MGHRA, CDR2 YSYEKL. J gave up 0 bases and V 1 base, and 3 bases lay outside the gene matches. The CDR3 runs 15 residues. The CDR3 DNA is TGCGCCAGCAGCCAAGCCGGGACTACCTCCTACGAGCAGTACTTC. It yields the protein CASSQAGTTSYEQYF.

The rearrangement uses TRBV28 and TRBJ1-2; 9 bases are shared with TRBD1. CDR3 length equals 14 residues. Per germline, CDR1 MDHEN and CDR2 SYDVKM. Trimming took 6 bases from V and 5 from J; bases not matched to a gene: 7. CDR3 in amino acids: CASRWADRGYGYTF. The CDR3 nucleotides read TGTGCCAGCAGGTGGGCGGACAGGGGATATGGCTACACCTTC.

On this clonotype: One end of the junction varies from germline; a read error may be responsible. V is TRBV7-7 and J is TRBJ1-1, with D tentatively TRBD1 (5 bases). Germline V lookup: CDR1 SSHAT, CDR2 FNYEAQ (reference sequence). The CDR3 is made up of 14 amino acids. The CDR3 spells CASSLSGSDTEAFF. The CDR3 DNA reads as TGTGCTAGCAGCTTATCAGGGTCGGACACTGAAGCTTTCTTT.

This clonotype was counted a few times. V gene TRBV12-3 or TRBV12-4 combines with J gene TRBJ2-7, with 7 bases matching TRBD2. The CDR3 loop spans 14 amino acids. Trimming at V came to 6 bases and at J to 2 bases, leaving 7 bases not matched to a gene. The CDR3 sequence is CASRITGRPYEQYF. As DNA, the CDR3 is TGTGCCAGCAGAATCACCGGGAGGCCCTACGAGCAGTACTTC.

This clonotype turned up a few times. CDR3 protein: CASSDPQGYQPQHF. The CDR3 nucleotides read TGTGCCAGCAGTGACCCACAGGGGTATCAGCCCCAGCATTTT. The genes are TRBV2 and TRBJ1-5; the match to TRBD1 covers 7 bases. There are 14 residues in the CDR3. Germline V gene lookup returns CDR1 SNHLY and CDR2 FYNNEI. After removal of 3 bases from V and 5 bases from J, the junction contained 4 bases not matched to a gene.

The gene calls are TRBV12-3 or TRBV12-4 and TRBJ1-1; the D is unclear. The CDR3 runs 13 residues. Between the trimmed V and J ends, which lost 6 bases and 11 bases, there was a span of 19 bases. CDR3 loop: CASSRYPPSDAFF. As DNA, the CDR3 is TGTGCCAGCAGCCGCTACCCCCCTTCGGATGCTTTCTTT.